The clone carrying this T cell receptor (beta chain) was observed a handful of times. The antigen is undetermined. The data were obtained in a study of T cell repertoires in aging, cancer and after chemotherapy. Study summary: Six age groups, ranging from 30 or younger to 70 or older, included the donors. Glioblastoma patients receiving temozolomide-based therapy gave paired samples before and after chemotherapy.

TRB rearrangements spanning V, D and J were amplified using mixed TRB-A/B primers. TCRdb redid the calling of the multiplex PCR reads with MiXCR, one entry per CDR3 protein. Among about 3,800 distinct CDR3 sequences, under 35% were seen once, and the ten largest hold 20%. The study's findings and limits: Untreated cancer patients had significantly lower blood TCR diversity than age-matched healthy donors.

Trimming stripped 1 base from V and 3 bases from J, with 1 base between. CDR3 length: 11 residues. Amplification of TCR beta used genomic DNA extracted from peripheral blood. Sequencing was done on a sample of blood. V is TRBV12-3 or TRBV12-4 and J is TRBJ2-7, with no clear D. This receptor was identified in a human donor with a solid tumor. CDR3 protein: CASSLGYEQYF. In nucleotides, the CDR3 is TGTGCCAGCAGTTTAGGCTACGAGCAGTACTTC.